The next 9 T cell receptor beta chains were all read from a single sample in a study of shared clonotypes between healthy human individuals. The protocol was immunoSEQ multiplex PCR, while the TCRdb copy is restricted to in-frame clones and leaves out a portion. The sample holds about 1.1 million clones, 70% to 80% seen once. Sequenced: memory CD4+ T cells from PBMCs. The subset denotes: CD45RA-negative fraction. Receptor source: a young man in good health. Some clones in this sample may be carry-over from other donors' samples.

The rearrangement joins TRBV7-9 to TRBJ2-7; 7 nucleotides align to TRBD2. Germline CDR1 SEHNR, CDR2 FQNEAQ (reference sequence). V was pared by 5 bases and J by 6 bases, with 10 bases of the junction left unmatched. The CDR3 has 14 residues. The CDR3 spells CASSPFSGESEQYF. CDR3 nucleotides: TGTGCCAGCAGCCCCTTCAGCGGGGAGTCCGAGCAGTACTTC.

The chain combines TRBV7-2 with TRBJ1-3; 8 bases fit TRBD1. Germline V CDR1 and CDR2: SGHTA, FQGNSA. This CDR3 contains 14 residues. The V and J ends lost 4 bases and 2 bases, in that order; junction bases with no gene match: 1. The chain's CDR3 is CASSSDRAGNTIYF. The CDR3 coding sequence is TGTGCCAGCAGCTCGGACAGGGCTGGAAACACCATATATTTT.

This chain links TRBV5-1 with TRBJ2-3; D gene ambiguous. V lost 0 bases and J lost 2, with 7 bases in between. The CDR3 is 14 residues long. The germline V gene has CDR1 SGHRS and CDR2 YFSETQ. In DNA form, the CDR3 reads TGCGCCAGCAGCTTGGAACAGAACACAGATACGCAGTATTTT. Translation: CASSLEQNTDTQYF.

Of note for this clone: A read error may be the cause here, since a much bigger clone is one base away. This chain uses TRBV7-9 with TRBJ2-1, with D unresolved. The V gene's germline CDR1 is SEHNR and CDR2 FQNEAQ (reference sequence). The CDR3 has 13 amino acids. The CDR3 region is CVSSFQRYNEQFF. The CDR3 DNA is TGTGTCAGCAGCTTTCAACGCTACAATGAGCAGTTCTTC.

The J gene is TRBJ1-5, the V gene TRBV6-1, with 8 bases matching TRBD1. The V segment lost 2 bases and the J segment 7 bases; nucleotides outside the gene matches: 7. CDR1 is MNHNS, CDR2 SASEGT, per germline. CDR3 length equals 15 residues. CDR3: CASSEQQGVRQPQHF. The CDR3 region has the DNA TGTGCCAGCAGTGAACAACAGGGGGTTCGGCAGCCCCAGCATTTT.

The chain links TRBV27 to TRBJ1-4; 7 bases match TRBD1. Per germline, CDR1 MNHEY and CDR2 SMNVEV (reference sequence). The V segment lost 5 bases and the J segment 7 bases; nucleotides outside the gene matches: 7. This CDR3 has 14 amino acids. The DNA for the CDR3 is TGTGCCAGCAGTCCACGACAGGGTCCTGAAAAACTGTTTTTT. Translated: CASSPRQGPEKLFF.

The rearrangement uses TRBV11-3 and TRBJ2-7; unclear D gene. This CDR3 contains 15 residues. V was trimmed by 3 bases and J by 3 bases, leaving 15 bases between them. The V gene's germline CDR1 is SGHNT and CDR2 YENEEA. CDR3 residues: CASSFDGSGLYEQYF. CDR3 bases: TGTGCCAGCAGCTTCGACGGATCCGGGCTCTACGAGCAGTACTTC. Looking up the rest from reference TRBV11-3 and TRBJ2-7 gives the full variable domain: EAGVVQSPRYKIIEKKQPVAFWCNPISGHNTLYWYLQNLGQGPELLIRYENEEAVDDSQLPKDRFSAERLKGVDSTLKIQPAELGDSAVYLCASSFDGSGLYEQYFGPGTRLTVT.

A word on this clone: Other nucleotide sequences from this sample produce the same CDR3. The chain combines TRBV29-1 with TRBJ1-2, with a possible D match to TRBD1 (6 bases). The CDR3 length is 14 residues. In germline, CDR1 is SQVTM, CDR2 ANQGSEA. Trimming removed 3 bases at V and 2 bases at J, with 13 bases between. This CDR3 is CSVEGRGRNYGYTF. DNA of the CDR3: TGCAGCGTTGAGGGCAGGGGACGGAACTATGGCTACACCTTC. Combining the CDR3 with reference TRBV29-1 and TRBJ1-2 gives the whole variable domain SAVISQKPSRDICQRGTSLTIQCQVDSQVTMMFWYRQQPGQSLTLIATANQGSEATYESGFVIDKFPISRPNLTFSTLTVSNMSPEDSSIYLCSVEGRGRNYGYTFGSGTRLTVV.

The chain joins TRBV6-7 to TRBJ2-6; D possibly corresponds to TRBD1 (6 bases). TRBV6-7 is filed as an ORF, its function uncertain. V lost 9 bases, J lost 2 bases, and 20 bases lay in between. The CDR3 covers 17 residues. The CDR3 region has the DNA TGTGCCAGTCTAATGAGAACCAGGACAGCTGGGGCCAACGTCCTGACTTTC. Protein: CASLMRTRTAGANVLTF.